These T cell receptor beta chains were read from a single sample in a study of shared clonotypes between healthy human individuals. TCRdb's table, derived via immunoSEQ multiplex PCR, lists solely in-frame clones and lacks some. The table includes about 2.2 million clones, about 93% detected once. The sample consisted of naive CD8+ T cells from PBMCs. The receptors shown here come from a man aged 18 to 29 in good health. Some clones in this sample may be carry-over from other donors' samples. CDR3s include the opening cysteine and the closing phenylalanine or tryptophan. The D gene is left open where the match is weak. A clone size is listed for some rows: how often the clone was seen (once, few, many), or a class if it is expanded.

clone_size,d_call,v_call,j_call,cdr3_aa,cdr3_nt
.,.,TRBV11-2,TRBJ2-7,CASSLGAYNEQYF,TGTGCCAGCAGCCTCGGGGCTTATAACGAGCAGTACTTC
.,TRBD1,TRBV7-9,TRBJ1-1,CASSSGQGEAFF,TGTGCCAGCAGCTCCGGACAGGGTGAAGCTTTCTTT
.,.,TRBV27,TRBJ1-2,CASSLQGGYGYTF,TGTGCCAGCAGTTTACAAGGGGGATATGGCTACACCTTC
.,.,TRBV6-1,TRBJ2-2,CASRWRDGELFF,TGTGCCAGCAGGTGGCGGGACGGGGAGCTGTTTTTT
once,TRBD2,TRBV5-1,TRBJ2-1,CASSSGTSGSTYNEQFF,TGCGCCAGCAGCAGCGGGACTAGCGGGAGTACCTACAATGAGCAGTTCTTC
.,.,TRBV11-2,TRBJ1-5,CASSLDRRINQPQHF,TGTGCCAGCAGCTTAGACAGAAGAATCAATCAGCCCCAGCATTTT
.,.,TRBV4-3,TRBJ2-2,CASTSSEAFISGTGELFF,TGCGCCAGCACCTCTTCCGAGGCGTTTATTTCAGGGACCGGGGAGCTGTTTTTT
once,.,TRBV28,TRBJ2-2,CASSNQGSFAGELFF,TGTGCCAGCAGCAATCAGGGTTCTTTTGCCGGGGAGCTGTTTTTT
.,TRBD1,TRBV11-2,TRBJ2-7,CASSDPTGAHEQYF,TGTGCCAGCAGCGACCCTACAGGGGCCCACGAGCAGTACTTC
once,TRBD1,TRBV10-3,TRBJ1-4,CAISESNRGQSDEKLFF,TGTGCCATCAGTGAGTCGAACAGGGGGCAATCAGATGAAAAACTGTTTTTT
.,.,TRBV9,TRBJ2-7,CASSVGQKSYEQYF,TGTGCCAGCAGCGTAGGACAGAAATCCTACGAGCAGTACTTC
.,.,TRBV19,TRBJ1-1,CASSIFWVGKDTEAFF,TGTGCCAGTAGTATTTTCTGGGTCGGTAAGGACACTGAAGCTTTCTTT
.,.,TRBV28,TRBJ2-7,CASSFTLVTQYF,TGTGCCAGCAGTTTTACTCTGGTTACCCAGTACTTC
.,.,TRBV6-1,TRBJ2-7,CASSEYGYRADEQYF,TGTGCCAGCAGTGAATATGGCTATCGAGCGGACGAGCAGTACTTC
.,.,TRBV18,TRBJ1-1,CASSPGAGNTEAFF,TGTGCCAGCTCACCGGGGGCCGGGAACACTGAAGCTTTCTTT
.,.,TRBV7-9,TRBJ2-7,CASSQYGPEQYF,TGTGCCAGCAGCCAGTACGGCCCGGAGCAGTACTTC
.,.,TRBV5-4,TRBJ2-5,CASSFGEAQYF,TGTGCCAGCAGCTTTGGGGAGGCCCAGTACTTC
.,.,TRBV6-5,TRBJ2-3,CATLGTAWGTQYF,TGTGCCACACTCGGGACGGCCTGGGGTACGCAGTATTTT
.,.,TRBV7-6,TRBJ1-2,CASSSGRNSYGYTF,TGTGCCAGCAGCTCGGGACGGAACTCCTATGGCTACACCTTC
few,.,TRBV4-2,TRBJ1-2,CASSQAVSYGYTF,TGTGCCAGCAGCCAAGCTGTTAGCTATGGCTACACCTTC
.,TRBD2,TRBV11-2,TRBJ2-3,CASSMTSGGGTDTQYF,TGTGCCAGCAGCATGACTAGCGGGGGGGGCACAGATACGCAGTATTTT
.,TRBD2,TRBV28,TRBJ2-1,CASSFGLAGHNEQFF,TGTGCCAGCAGCTTCGGGCTAGCGGGACACAATGAGCAGTTCTTC
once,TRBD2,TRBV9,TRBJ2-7,CASSAGTSDPSYEQYF,TGTGCCAGCAGCGCTGGGACTAGCGACCCATCCTACGAGCAGTACTTC
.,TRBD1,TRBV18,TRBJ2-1,CASSPPMETGGLEQFF,TGTGCCAGCTCACCACCTATGGAGACAGGGGGTCTTGAGCAGTTCTTC
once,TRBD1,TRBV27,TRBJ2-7,CASSWDRGDEQYF,TGTGCCAGCAGCTGGGACAGGGGGGACGAGCAGTACTTC
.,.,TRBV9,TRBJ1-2,CASSGKEGGYTF,TGTGCCAGCAGCGGGAAGGAGGGTGGCTACACCTTC
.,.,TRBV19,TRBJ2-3,CASKSQGLSTDTQYF,TGTGCCAGTAAGTCTCAGGGCCTCAGCACAGATACGCAGTATTTT
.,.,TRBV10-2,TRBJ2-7,CASSEIGTYSYEQYF,TGCGCCAGCAGTGAAATCGGGACCTACTCCTACGAGCAGTACTTC
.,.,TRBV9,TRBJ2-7,CASSVGGSSYEQYF,TGTGCCAGCAGCGTAGGTGGCAGTTCCTACGAGCAGTACTTC
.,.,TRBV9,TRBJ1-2,CASSGTGYYGYTF,TGTGCCAGCAGCGGTACGGGGTACTATGGCTACACCTTC
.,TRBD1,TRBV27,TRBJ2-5,CASSPLGTGDSQETQYF,TGTGCCAGCAGCCCCCTGGGGACAGGGGATTCCCAAGAGACCCAGTACTTC
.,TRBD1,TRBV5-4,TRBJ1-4,CASSSGQGNEKLFF,TGTGCCAGCAGCTCGGGACAGGGTAATGAAAAACTGTTTTTT
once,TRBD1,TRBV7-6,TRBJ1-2,CASSLEARGYGYTF,TGTGCCAGCAGCTTAGAGGCCAGGGGGTATGGCTACACCTTC
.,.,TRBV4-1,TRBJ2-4,CASSTRDQGVLGGLLNIQYF,TGCGCCAGCAGCACCCGGGACCAGGGCGTACTAGGAGGACTCCTAAACATTCAGTACTTC
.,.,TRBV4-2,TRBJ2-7,CASSQEAGASQYF,TGTGCCAGCAGCCAAGAGGCCGGGGCGAGTCAGTACTTC
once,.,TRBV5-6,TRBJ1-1,CASSLGGLNTEAFF,TGTGCCAGCAGCTTGGGGGGTTTGAACACTGAAGCTTTCTTT
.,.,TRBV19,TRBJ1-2,CASSPASFNYGYTF,TGTGCCAGTAGTCCAGCCAGCTTTAACTATGGCTACACCTTC
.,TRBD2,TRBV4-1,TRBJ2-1,CASSPRGTSSYNEQFF,TGCGCCAGCAGCCCCCGCGGGACTAGCTCCTACAATGAGCAGTTCTTC
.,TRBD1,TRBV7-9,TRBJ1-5,CASSLGTGDYQPQHF,TGTGCCAGCAGCTTAGGGACAGGGGACTATCAGCCCCAGCATTTT
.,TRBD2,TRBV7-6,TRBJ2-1,CASSLAGTSDDNEQFF,TGTGCCAGCAGCTTAGCCGGGACTAGCGATGACAATGAGCAGTTCTTC
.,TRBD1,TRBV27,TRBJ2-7,CASSRTGWAYEQYF,TGTGCCAGCAGCCGGACAGGGTGGGCCTACGAGCAGTACTTC
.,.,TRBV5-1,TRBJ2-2,CASSLVGGEPGELFF,TGCGCCAGCAGCTTGGTTGGGGGCGAGCCCGGGGAGCTGTTTTTT
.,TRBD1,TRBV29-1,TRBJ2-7,CSVEAWDRGKEQYF,TGCAGCGTTGAAGCCTGGGACAGGGGAAAGGAGCAGTACTTC
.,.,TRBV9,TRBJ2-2,CASSVKVHRPNTGELFF,TGTGCCAGCAGCGTAAAGGTCCACAGGCCGAACACCGGGGAGCTGTTTTTT
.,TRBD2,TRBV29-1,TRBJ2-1,CSGISGRGSNEQFF,TGCAGCGGGATTAGCGGGAGAGGGTCGAATGAGCAGTTCTTC
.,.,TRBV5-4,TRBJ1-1,CASSSSGTPNTEAFF,TGTGCCAGCAGCTCATCCGGGACACCGAACACTGAAGCTTTCTTT
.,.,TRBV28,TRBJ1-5,CASSFARTIQPQHF,TGTGCCAGCAGTTTTGCCCGGACTATTCAGCCCCAGCATTTT
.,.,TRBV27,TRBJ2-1,CASSRRVASSYNEQFF,TGTGCCAGCAGTCGTCGGGTGGCAAGCTCCTACAATGAGCAGTTCTTC
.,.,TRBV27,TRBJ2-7,CASSTGSYEQYF,TGTGCCAGCAGCACAGGGAGTTACGAGCAGTACTTC
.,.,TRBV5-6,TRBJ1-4,CASSPGWANEKLFF,TGTGCCAGCAGCCCTGGGTGGGCTAATGAAAAACTGTTTTTT
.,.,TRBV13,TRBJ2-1,CASSSVVGGAYNEQFF,TGTGCCAGCAGCTCGGTCGTCGGGGGAGCCTACAATGAGCAGTTCTTC
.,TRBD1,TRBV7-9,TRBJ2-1,CASSYVPLGQGGINEQFF,TGTGCCAGCAGCTATGTCCCCTTGGGACAGGGTGGGATAAATGAGCAGTTCTTC
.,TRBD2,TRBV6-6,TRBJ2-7,CASSLGRREGQYEQYF,TGTGCCAGCAGCCTAGGCCGGCGGGAGGGCCAGTACGAGCAGTACTTC
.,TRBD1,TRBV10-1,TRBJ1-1,CASSEGTGGLSEAFF,TGCGCCAGCAGTGAGGGGACAGGGGGATTAAGTGAAGCTTTCTTT
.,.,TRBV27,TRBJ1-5,CASSWGTSQPQHF,TGTGCCAGCAGTTGGGGGACAAGTCAGCCCCAGCATTTT